The next 9 T cell receptor beta chains were all read from a single sample in a study of control samples from healthy donors and cancer patients. Sequencing used immunoSEQ multiplex PCR; TCRdb keeps in-frame clones, though not all of them. The sample gives 120,000 or so clones, roughly 90% of which show up once; approximately 3.7% is in the top ten. Sequenced: PBMCs. The receptors originated from a woman aged 55-69 years with lung cancer.

The chain has TRBV7-9 and TRBJ1-3; D remains unclear. Per germline, CDR1 SEHNR and CDR2 FQNEAQ (reference sequence). V was pared by 3 bases and J by 4 bases, with 13 bases between. The CDR3 sequence is 15 residues long. The DNA of the CDR3 is TGTGCCAGCAGCTTCGACCTCTCCCTAGGAAACACCATATATTTT. Amino acids: CASSFDLSLGNTIYF.

The V gene is TRBV7-9, the J gene TRBJ2-2; the D gene could be TRBD1 or TRBD2 (6 bases each). The CDR3 runs to 14 residues. Germline lookup yields CDR1 SEHNR and CDR2 FQNEAQ (reference sequence). V lost 7 bases and J 7 bases, leaving 16 bases between the germline ends. CDR3 protein: CASNPLGGNGELFF. The CDR3 nucleotides are TGTGCCAGCAACCCATTGGGGGGCAACGGGGAGCTGTTTTTT. The entire variable domain, with the rest obtained from reference TRBV7-9 and TRBJ2-2, is as follows: DTGVSQNPRHKITKRGQNVTFRCDPISEHNRLYWYRQTLGQGPEFLTYFQNEAQLEKSRLLSDRFSAERPKGSFSTLEIQRTEQGDSAMYLCASNPLGGNGELFFGEGSRLTVL.

The chain uses TRBV29-1 and TRBJ1-5, with 8 nucleotides matching TRBD1. The CDR3 consists of 14 residues. The J segment lost 4 bases and the V segment lost 5 bases, leaving 7 bases of the junction unmatched. Germline V gene data show CDR1 as SQVTM and CDR2 as ANQGSEA. Here the CDR3 DNA reads TGCAGCGTTAATACGGGGGACAGGAATCAGCCCCAGCATTTT. Protein product: CSVNTGDRNQPQHF. The variable domain in full, completed from reference TRBV29-1 and TRBJ1-5, reads SAVISQKPSRDICQRGTSLTIQCQVDSQVTMMFWYRQQPGQSLTLIATANQGSEATYESGFVIDKFPISRPNLTFSTLTVSNMSPEDSSIYLCSVNTGDRNQPQHFGDGTRLSIL.

Comment on this clone: Other DNA sequences in this specimen translate into the identical CDR3. The chain couples TRBV5-1 to TRBJ2-5; TRBD2 aligns across 7 bases. The CDR3 is 14 amino acids. V lost 0 bases and J lost 1; bases outside the gene matches: 0. The germline V gene has CDR1 SGHRS and CDR2 YFSETQ. The CDR3 nucleotides read TGCGCCAGCAGCTTGGGCGGGGGCCAAGAGACCCAGTACTTC. Amino acid sequence: CASSLGGGQETQYF.

This rearrangement joins TRBV5-1 to TRBJ2-1, with 7 bases that match TRBD1. Germline V lookup: CDR1 SGHRS, CDR2 YFSETQ. This CDR3 region has 14 residues. Germline trimming cut 4 bases from V and 9 bases from J; bases unmatched to any gene: 10. CDR3 sequence: CASSVDREVSEQFF. CDR3 nucleotides: TGCGCCAGCAGCGTCGACAGGGAAGTAAGTGAGCAGTTCTTC.

This chain links TRBV24-1 with TRBJ2-7; unclear D gene. Germline values: CDR1 KGHDR, CDR2 SFDVKD. The CDR3 has 9 amino acids. Trimming removed 9 bases from V and 6 bases from J, with 5 bases in between. CDR3 sequence reads: CATPGEQYF. Written as DNA, the CDR3 is TGTGCCACCCCCGGCGAGCAGTACTTC.

This chain links TRBV6-5 with TRBJ1-3, with a tentative D call TRBD1 (6 bases). The CDR3 runs to 14 residues. Germline V CDR1 and CDR2: MNHEY, SVGAGI. Trimming removed 4 bases from V and 0 bases from J, with 7 bases in between. The CDR3 DNA follows: TGTGCCAGCAGTTTACAGGGCTCTGGAAACACCATATATTTT. It codes for CASSLQGSGNTIYF.

The chain combines TRBV6-6 with TRBJ1-4; D remains unclear. The CDR3 is made up of 12 amino acids. Germline CDR1 is MNHNY and CDR2 is SVGAGI (reference sequence). The V end lost 6 bases, the J end lost 6 bases, and 8 bases lay between the germline ends. In DNA form, the CDR3 reads TGTGCCAGCAGGCTAAGCGATGAAAAACTGTTTTTT. It encodes CASRLSDEKLFF.

The chain has TRBV3-1 (or the pseudogene TRBV3-2) and TRBJ2-3; 14 bases agree with TRBD2. Losses at the gene ends were 3 bases for V and 3 bases for J; bases not matched to a gene: 5. Germline lookup yields CDR1 LGHDT and CDR2 YNNKEL (reference sequence). The CDR3 sequence is 17 residues long. In DNA form, the CDR3 reads TGTGCCAGCAGCCAGGGACTAGCGGGAGCGGGGACAGATACGCAGTATTTT. Translating it yields CASSQGLAGAGTDTQYF.